Below, 28 T cell receptor beta chains from the same sample are listed, as sequenced in a study of human T cells and chemical hapten exposure. Stated time point: patch test 1, 2 weeks after DPC sensitization. As to treatment: therapeutic diphenylcyclopropenone sensitization with weekly scalp DPC. TCRdb re-called the RACE reads with MiXCR, one entry per CDR3 protein. Of 150,000 to 200,000 distinct CDR3 sequences listed, 20% to 25% are singletons. The sequencing here drew on whole blood, taken in connection with sensitization to the hapten diphenylcyclopropenone (DPC). These receptors were collected from a woman between 50 and 59 years old with alopecia areata. Some clones in this sample may be carry-over from other donors' samples.

This clonotype was found a few times. J is TRBJ2-3 and V is TRBV5-1, with D possibly TRBD2 on 5 matching bases. Trimming took off 5 bases at V and 2 bases at J, with 15 bases between the two ends. This CDR3 spans 15 amino acids. Germline V lookup: CDR1 SGHRS, CDR2 YFSETQ. CDR3 region: CASSGSNGNTDTQYF. CDR3 nucleotide sequence: TGCGCCAGCAGTGGGTCAAACGGGAACACAGATACGCAGTATTTT.

This clonotype appeared a few times. The chain joins TRBV29-1 to TRBJ2-5; no reliable D call. The CDR3 sequence is 12 residues long. Trimming pared 7 bases from V and 2 bases from J, leaving 11 bases between. CDR1 and CDR2 (germline): SQVTM, ANQGSEA. The CDR3, as DNA: TGCAGCGCCGGATCCATGCAAGAGACCCAGTACTTC. Translated: CSAGSMQETQYF.

This clonotype has a handful of counts. The chain couples TRBV19 to TRBJ1-5; 7 nucleotides match TRBD1. Germline lookup yields CDR1 LNHDA and CDR2 SQIVND (reference sequence). The trim removed 10 bases at V and 1 base at J, leaving 7 bases unmatched. The CDR3 runs to 14 residues. The CDR3 protein is CATRQGGSNQPQHF. Written as DNA, the CDR3 is TGTGCCACCCGACAGGGCGGGAGCAATCAGCCCCAGCATTTT.

This chain links TRBV4-2 with TRBJ2-5, with D possibly matching TRBD2 (5 bases). The CDR3 length is 14 residues. Germline V gene data show CDR1 as LGHNA and CDR2 as YNFKEQ. V was cut by 1 base and J by 4 bases, with 10 bases left in between. The CDR3 is CASSQGAGGETQYF. The CDR3 coding sequence is TGTGCCAGCAGCCAAGGGGCGGGCGGAGAGACCCAGTACTTC.

This clonotype was counted between two and nine times. The V and J genes are TRBV7-9 and TRBJ1-1; TRBD1 matches 7 bases. In germline, CDR1 is SEHNR, CDR2 FQNEAQ (reference sequence). Trimming took 1 base from V and 7 from J; bases not matched to a gene: 3. The CDR3 runs 13 residues. For the CDR3, the DNA is TGTGCCAGCAGCTTAGGGGCAGGGGGTGAAGCTTTCTTT. Its translation: CASSLGAGGEAFF.

This clonotype has only a few counts. V usage is TRBV15 and J usage is TRBJ1-5; tentatively, D is TRBD1 (5 bases). Germline CDR1 is LNHNV and CDR2 is YYDKDF (reference sequence). The CDR3 is 14 amino acids. V was clipped by 6 bases and J by 4 bases, with 13 bases between them. The CDR3 loop is CATRPSGGNQPQHF. CDR3 nucleotides: TGTGCCACCAGACCTTCGGGGGGGAATCAGCCCCAGCATTTT.

This clonotype showed up just a few times. This chain links TRBV20-1 with TRBJ2-5, with D possibly TRBD2 on 5 matching bases. The V gene lost 1 base and the J gene lost 4 bases, with 10 bases spanning the gap. The CDR3 spans 13 residues. Looked up from germline, CDR1 is DFQATT and CDR2 is SNEGSKA (reference sequence). Written as DNA, the CDR3 is TGCAGTGCTAGAGGAGGGTGGGGAGAGACCCAGTACTTC. This gives the protein CSARGGWGETQYF.

V gene TRBV12-3 or TRBV12-4 combines with J gene TRBJ2-7; the D is unclear. Deletions cut 3 bases from V and 6 bases from J, with 15 bases between. The CDR3 covers 14 residues. CDR3 sequence reads: CASSFNSPLGEQYF. The CDR3 coding sequence is TGTGCCAGCAGTTTCAACAGTCCCCTCGGCGAGCAGTACTTC.

The chain uses TRBV29-1 and TRBJ1-3; 8 nucleotides line up with TRBD1. CDR1 and CDR2 from the germline V gene are SQVTM and ANQGSEA. J gave up 4 bases and V 4 bases, and 3 bases lay outside the gene matches. This CDR3 comprises 13 residues. CDR3 sequence (DNA): TGCAGCGTTGGGGGACAGGTCGGAAACACCATATATTTT. Amino acids: CSVGGQVGNTIYF.

CDR3 sequence (DNA): TGTGCCAGCAGTGAAGGGGGACAGGCCACCGGGGAGCTGTTTTTT. Its translation is CASSEGGQATGELFF. The V and J genes are TRBV2 and TRBJ2-2; TRBD1 aligns across 8 bases. The CDR3 length is 15 residues. The junction had 2 bases not matched to a gene; V was cut back by 1 base and J by 4 bases. Germline CDR1 and CDR2: SNHLY and FYNNEI.

This clonotype was detected only a few times. The rearrangement links TRBV29-1 to TRBJ2-5; D remains ambiguous. Deletions cut 6 bases from V and 5 bases from J, with 13 bases between. CDR3 length: 12 residues. CDR1 SQVTM and CDR2 ANQGSEA come from the germline V gene. Written as DNA, the CDR3 is TGCAGCGTGTCTTTGCCTGGGGAGACCCAGTACTTC. Its translation is CSVSLPGETQYF.

This clonotype was seen more than once but under ten times. This rearrangement joins TRBV30 to TRBJ2-7, with TRBD2 identical over 9 bases. This CDR3 is 15 amino acids long. V lost 3 bases, J lost 2 bases, and 8 bases stayed unmatched. The germline gives CDR1 GTSNPN, CDR2 SVGIG (reference sequence). This CDR3 is CAWRRLTSGTYEQYF. Written as DNA, the CDR3 is TGTGCCTGGAGAAGGTTGACTAGCGGAACCTACGAGCAGTACTTC. Drawing the rest from reference TRBV30 and TRBJ2-7, the complete variable domain is SQTIHQWPATLVQPVGSPLSLECTVEGTSNPNLYWYRQAAGRGLQLLFYSVGIGQISSEVPQNLSASRPQDRQFILSSKKLLLSDSGFYLCAWRRLTSGTYEQYFGPGTRLTVT.

CDR3 protein: CASSLDRVHTIYF. The CDR3 DNA reads as TGTGCCAGCAGCTTGGACAGGGTTCACACCATATATTTT. The chain couples TRBV5-5 to TRBJ1-3, with D possibly matching TRBD1 (6 bases). V was trimmed by 0 bases and J by 8 bases, leaving 9 bases between them. The CDR3 totals 13 residues. Germline V gene lookup returns CDR1 SGHKS and CDR2 YYEKEE (reference sequence).

The chain has TRBV20-1 and TRBJ2-1; 8 bases are a match to TRBD2. The CDR3 runs to 15 residues. Trimming took 3 bases from V and 4 from J; bases not matched to a gene: 8. The germline V gene encodes CDR1 DFQATT and CDR2 SNEGSKA (reference sequence). The DNA for the CDR3 is TGCAGTGCTAGCAGGCTAGCGGGTATTTACAATGAGCAGTTCTTC. It encodes CSASRLAGIYNEQFF.

This clonotype was seen a few times. The chain combines TRBV24-1 with TRBJ1-2; D uncertain. The germline V gene encodes CDR1 KGHDR and CDR2 SFDVKD. V lost 6 bases, J lost 8 bases, and 21 bases lay in between. There are 15 residues in the CDR3. In DNA, the CDR3 is TGTGCCACCAGTCTGGCCGGGTCCCTCGGCGGGGGCTACACCTTC. It translates to CATSLAGSLGGGYTF.

The chain combines TRBV7-2 with TRBJ2-7; D uncertain. Trimming removed 2 bases from V and 3 bases from J, with 11 bases in between. Germline values: CDR1 SGHTA, CDR2 FQGNSA. The CDR3 is made up of 14 amino acids. CDR3 in amino acids: CASSLQATDYEQYF. CDR3 nucleotide sequence: TGTGCCAGCAGCTTACAGGCCACTGACTACGAGCAGTACTTC.

This clonotype was recorded a few times. The chain couples TRBV5-1 to TRBJ2-5; D not certain. CDR1 and CDR2 (germline): SGHRS, YFSETQ. V lost 0 bases and J 5 bases, leaving 23 bases between the germline ends. This CDR3 is built from 18 residues. Here the CDR3 reads CASSLELGSNTMGETQYF. CDR3 sequence (DNA): TGCGCCAGCAGCTTGGAACTGGGCAGCAACACGATGGGGGAGACCCAGTACTTC.

The chain uses TRBV29-1 and TRBJ2-7; TRBD1 matches 7 bases. Germline V lookup: CDR1 SQVTM, CDR2 ANQGSEA. V shed 6 bases, J shed 1 base, and the junction held 9 bases outside the gene matches. The CDR3 sequence is 14 residues long. This CDR3 is CSVATGWRSYEQYF. CDR3 nucleotide sequence: TGCAGCGTCGCGACAGGGTGGCGTTCCTACGAGCAGTACTTC.

The rearrangement links TRBV29-1 to TRBJ1-4, with TRBD1 identical over 8 bases. The V segment lost 7 bases and the J segment 3 bases; nucleotides outside the gene matches: 7. This CDR3 comprises 14 residues. The V gene's germline CDR1 is SQVTM and CDR2 ANQGSEA. The CDR3 DNA sequence: TGCAGCGCCGGACAGGGAGCGGCTAATGAAAAACTGTTTTTT. It encodes CSAGQGAANEKLFF.

The CDR3 here is CSAYGLAEETQYF. For the CDR3, the DNA is TGCAGTGCTTATGGACTGGCTGAAGAGACCCAGTACTTC. The rearrangement uses TRBV20-1 and TRBJ2-5; possibly TRBD2 for D (5 bases). The germline V gene encodes CDR1 DFQATT and CDR2 SNEGSKA (reference sequence). The CDR3 has 13 amino acids. V lost 5 bases, J lost 3 bases, and 13 bases lay in between.

The chain recombines TRBV7-9 with TRBJ2-1; D call uncertain. Germline V gene data show CDR1 as SEHNR and CDR2 as FQNEAQ (reference sequence). The CDR3 sequence is 13 residues long. Deletions cut 1 base from V and 8 bases from J, with 9 bases between. CDR3 DNA sequence: TGTGCCAGCAGCTTAGGAGTGGGCGATGAGCAGTTCTTC. This gives the protein CASSLGVGDEQFF.

The table lists this clonotype with many counts. The V and J genes are TRBV20-1 and TRBJ2-7, with 8 bases fitting TRBD2. V shed 6 bases and J 4 bases; nucleotides not matched to a gene: 11. Germline V gene data show CDR1 as DFQATT and CDR2 as SNEGSKA (reference sequence). The CDR3 has 14 amino acids. The CDR3 nucleotides read TGCAGTGCCGGCCGGACGGGAGGGCCTTACGAGCAGTACTTC. Protein: CSAGRTGGPYEQYF.

The chain employs TRBV19 and TRBJ2-3; 12 positions agree with TRBD2. CDR3 length equals 17 residues. The germline V gene encodes CDR1 LNHDA and CDR2 SQIVND (reference sequence). V was pared by 2 bases and J by 2 bases, with 5 bases of the junction left unmatched. The CDR3 is CASSIWRLAGATDTQYF. The CDR3 nucleotides are TGTGCCAGTAGTATATGGCGACTAGCGGGAGCCACAGATACGCAGTATTTT.

Only a few counts were recorded for this clonotype. The gene calls are TRBV11-2 and TRBJ2-3, with TRBD1 matching 9 bases. Germline CDR1 and CDR2: SGHAT and FQNNGV. The CDR3 has 16 residues. V was clipped by 2 bases and J by 2 bases; unmatched bases: 5. CDR3 sequence (DNA): TGTGCCAGCAGCTTACGCGGGACAGGGTCCACAGATACGCAGTATTTT. Translation gives CASSLRGTGSTDTQYF.

This chain joins TRBV19 and TRBJ1-2; 8 nucleotides agree with TRBD1. Looked up from germline, CDR1 is LNHDA and CDR2 is SQIVND (reference sequence). V lost 3 bases and J lost 6; bases outside the gene matches: 6. The CDR3 runs 14 residues. CDR3 nucleotides: TGTGCCAGTAGTATCCAACAGGGGGGCGATGGCTACACCTTC. Amino acids: CASSIQQGGDGYTF.

This clonotype was seen a handful of times. The chain employs TRBV20-1 and TRBJ2-7; D is possibly TRBD2 (6 bases). The germline V and J ends were trimmed by 6 bases and 5 bases, with 17 bases remaining between them. The germline V gene has CDR1 DFQATT and CDR2 SNEGSKA (reference sequence). There are 13 residues in the CDR3. The CDR3 region has the DNA TGCAGTGCGATGCGGGGCAGGGCCCACGAGCAGTACTTC. Translated, it gives CSAMRGRAHEQYF.

The V and J genes are TRBV2 and TRBJ2-7; no clear D gene. The CDR3 is 14 residues long. Trimming stripped 7 bases from V and 0 bases from J, with 13 bases between. The germline gives CDR1 SNHLY, CDR2 FYNNEI. The CDR3, as DNA: TGTGCCAGCAAGGGATCTACCAGCTCCTACGAGCAGTACTTC. Its translation is CASKGSTSSYEQYF.

The rearrangement links TRBV10-3 to TRBJ2-1; D uncertain. This CDR3 has 16 residues. Trimming pared 0 bases from V and 6 bases from J, leaving 15 bases between. Germline V gene lookup returns CDR1 ENHRY and CDR2 SYGVKD. The CDR3 bases are TGTGCCATCAGTGAGTCGAGAGCGTCCTCCGTCAATGAGCAGTTCTTC. Its translation is CAISESRASSVNEQFF.